This TCR beta chain was observed in a study of blood T cell repertoires in COVID-19. Looking at the study overall: Material from acute and convalescent COVID-19 was sourced from the United States, Italy and Spain.

V lost 0 bases to trimming and J lost 10 bases; unmatched junction nucleotides: 6. The CDR3 covers 16 residues. CDR1 is SGDLS, CDR2 YYNGEE, per germline. The assay was immunoSEQ multiplex PCR, and TCRdb's table has in-frame clones only and misses some. The sample holds a few hundred thousand clones, around 92% seen once. Input material: peripheral blood. The gene calls are TRBV9 and TRBJ2-1; the match to TRBD2 covers 14 bases. The sequence came from a man aged 40-49 years with acute or convalescent COVID-19. The CDR3 loop is CASSVGGTSGSWEQFF. DNA for the CDR3: TGTGCCAGCAGCGTAGGAGGGACTAGCGGGAGTTGGGAGCAGTTCTTC.